This T cell receptor beta chain was identified during a study of blood T cell repertoires in COVID-19. Some clones are missing from TCRdb's copy, which holds only in-frame ones; the method was immunoSEQ multiplex PCR. The sample includes around 210,000 clones, roughly 85% of them seen just once. Seattle enrolled patients during active infection and tracked them longitudinally. The V gene end was trimmed by 2 bases and the J gene end by 5 bases; junction bases not matched to a gene: 9. CDR1 is LGHDT, CDR2 YNNKEL, per germline (reference sequence). This CDR3 is built from 16 residues. This chain joins TRBV3-1 (or the pseudogene TRBV3-2) and TRBJ1-2; 9 bases map to TRBD1. The TCR sequence derives from a man aged 45 to 65 with COVID-19, enrolled during active disease. Material for sequencing was peripheral blood. The CDR3 here is CASSQPRTGAGYGYTF. The CDR3 DNA reads as TGTGCCAGCAGCCAACCAAGGACAGGGGCGGGGTATGGCTACACCTTC.